The sequence of this TCR beta chain was determined in a study of cytomegalovirus exposure and HLA in healthy donors. In the study overall: Some 85 million unique TCRs from HLA-typed donors were held in an early data release. Findings of the study overall: Follow-up analysis found HLA locus-dependent TCR association rates, highest for DRB1 and lowest for HLA-C. A later analysis linked a missense variant in DCLRE1C to the trimming of TCR beta V and J genes. Cytomegalovirus association was assigned to some 160 TCR beta chains.

The length of the CDR3 is 13 residues. Germline lookup yields CDR1 LNHNV and CDR2 YYDKDF (reference sequence). V lost 5 bases and J lost 7, with 12 bases in between. PCR primers comprised 60 Vbeta and 13 Jbeta primers. Repertoires were generated with immunoSEQ multiplex PCR, while TCRdb's copy carries only in-frame clones and drops some. This sample's table has 120,000 or so clones. As concerns this clone: Its antigen is not identified.

This TCR derives from a man between 18 and 29 years old in good health and CMV-seronegative. The chain links TRBV15 to TRBJ1-5; no reliable D call. The sequenced sample consisted of PBMCs. CDR3 sequence (DNA): TGTGCCACCAGCGAGGGATCAGGACAGCCCCAGCATTTT. This translates into CATSEGSGQPQHF.